The T cell receptor (beta chain) described here comes from a study of blood T cells in healthy people across ages. Only a few counts were recorded for this clonotype. A second PCR, run for 7 to 11 cycles, used a sample-barcoded 5' primer plus a J-beta primer mix. One entry per CDR3 protein results from TCRdb running MiXCR on the 5' RACE reads. The data show approximately 810,000 distinct CDR3 sequences, 30% to 45% seen once. Sequenced material: blood. This clonotype was sampled from a man aged 18 to 35 in good health.

The CDR3 nucleotides read TGTGCCATCGGAATAGCGGGGGTGGGGCCAGATACGCAGTATTTT. This sequence encodes CAIGIAGVGPDTQYF. The rearrangement joins TRBV10-3 to TRBJ2-3, with 9 bases that match TRBD2. Germline V lookup: CDR1 ENHRY, CDR2 SYGVKD. The CDR3 spans 15 residues. With V trimmed by 8 bases and J by 4 bases, 10 bases remained unmatched.